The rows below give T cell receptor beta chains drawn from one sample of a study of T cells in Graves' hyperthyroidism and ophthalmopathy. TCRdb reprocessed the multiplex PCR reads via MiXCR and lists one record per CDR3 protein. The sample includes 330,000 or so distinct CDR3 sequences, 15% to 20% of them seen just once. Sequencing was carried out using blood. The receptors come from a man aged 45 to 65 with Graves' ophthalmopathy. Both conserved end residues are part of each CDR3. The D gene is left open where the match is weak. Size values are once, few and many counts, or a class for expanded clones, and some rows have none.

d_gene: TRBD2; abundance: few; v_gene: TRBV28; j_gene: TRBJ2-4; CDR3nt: TGTGCCAGCAGTTTCCTACTAGCGGGAGGAACCAAAAACATTCAGTACTTC; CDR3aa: CASSFLLAGGTKNIQYF
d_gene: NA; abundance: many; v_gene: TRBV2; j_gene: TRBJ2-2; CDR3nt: TGTGCCAGCAGTCAGGGGCAACAGGAAATTTACACCGGGGAGCTGTTTTTT; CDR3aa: CASSQGQQEIYTGELFF
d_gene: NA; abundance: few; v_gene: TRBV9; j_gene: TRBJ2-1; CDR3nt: TGTGCCAGCAGCGTAGTCGGGGGGCAAGGTGAGCAGTTCTTC; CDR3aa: CASSVVGGQGEQFF
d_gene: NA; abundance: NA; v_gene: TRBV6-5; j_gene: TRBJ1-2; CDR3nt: TGTGCCAGCAGTTACGGGAGAAATGGCTACACCTTC; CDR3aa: CASSYGRNGYTF
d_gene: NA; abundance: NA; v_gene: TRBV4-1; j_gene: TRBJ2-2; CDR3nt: TGCGCCAGCAGCCAAGTCCCGAGGGGTACCGGGGAGCTGTTTTTT; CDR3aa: CASSQVPRGTGELFF
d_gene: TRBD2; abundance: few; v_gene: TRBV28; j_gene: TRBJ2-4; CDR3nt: TGTGCCAGCAACGGGGGGGAAGACATTCAGTACTTC; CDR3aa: CASNGGEDIQYF
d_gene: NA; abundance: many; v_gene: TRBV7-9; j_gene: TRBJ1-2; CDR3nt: TGTGCCAGCAGCCTGACGATGGGTGGCTACACCTTC; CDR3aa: CASSLTMGGYTF
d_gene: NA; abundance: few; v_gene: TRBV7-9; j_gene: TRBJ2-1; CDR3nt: TGTGCCAGCAGCTTAGCGGGCCGGACCCCCCAGCAGTTCTTC; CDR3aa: CASSLAGRTPQQFF
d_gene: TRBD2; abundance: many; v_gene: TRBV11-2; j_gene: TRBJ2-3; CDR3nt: TGTGCCAGCAGCTTCACTAGCGGGAGCCCAGATACGCAGTATTTT; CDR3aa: CASSFTSGSPDTQYF
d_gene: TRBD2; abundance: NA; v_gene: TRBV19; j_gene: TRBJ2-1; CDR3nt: TGTGCCAGTAGTATAGATCATCTGGGACTAGCGGGAGGAGATGAGCAGTTCTTC; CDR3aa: CASSIDHLGLAGGDEQFF
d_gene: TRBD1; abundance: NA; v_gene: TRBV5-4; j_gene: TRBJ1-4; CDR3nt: TGTGCCAGCAGACGACAGGGGACAACTAATGAAAAACTGTTTTTT; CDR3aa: CASRRQGTTNEKLFF
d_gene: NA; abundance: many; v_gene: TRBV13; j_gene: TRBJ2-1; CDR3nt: TGTGCCAGCAGCACCCGTCTGGGCAATGAGCAGTTCTTC; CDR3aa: CASSTRLGNEQFF
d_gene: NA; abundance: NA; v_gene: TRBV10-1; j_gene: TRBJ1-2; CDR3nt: TGCGCCAGCAGTGAATCAGGGTACTATGGCTACACCTTC; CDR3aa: CASSESGYYGYTF
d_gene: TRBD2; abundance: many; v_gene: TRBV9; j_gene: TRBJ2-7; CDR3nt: TGTGCCAGCAGCGTAGGAGGCGGGAGCTTAAACGAGCAGTACTTC; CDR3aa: CASSVGGGSLNEQYF
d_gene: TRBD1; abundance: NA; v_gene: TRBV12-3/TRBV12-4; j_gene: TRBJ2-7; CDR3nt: TGTGCCAGCAGTTTAGGACAGGGATCGGACGAGCAGTACTTC; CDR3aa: CASSLGQGSDEQYF
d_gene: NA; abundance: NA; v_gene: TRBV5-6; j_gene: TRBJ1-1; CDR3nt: TGTGCCAACAGCCTGACGGGGAGGGAAGCTTTCTTT; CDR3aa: CANSLTGREAFF
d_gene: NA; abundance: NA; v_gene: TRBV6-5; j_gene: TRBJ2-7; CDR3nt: TGTGCCAGCAGTTCTCCATTACAGGGACCTGGGGAGCAGTACTTC; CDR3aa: CASSSPLQGPGEQYF
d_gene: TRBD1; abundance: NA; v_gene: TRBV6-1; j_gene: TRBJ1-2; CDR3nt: TGTGCCGGGACCGGACAGGGAAGGGAAGGCTACACCTTC; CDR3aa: CAGTGQGREGYTF
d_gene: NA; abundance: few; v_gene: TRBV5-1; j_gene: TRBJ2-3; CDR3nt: TGCGCCAGCAGCTTGGATTTGTTCACGGGCACAGATACGCAGTATTTT; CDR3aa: CASSLDLFTGTDTQYF
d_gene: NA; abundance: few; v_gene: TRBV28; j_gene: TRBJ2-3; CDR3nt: TGTGCCAGCAGTTTAGGGGGCAGGGGACATGGAGATACGCAGTATTTT; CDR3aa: CASSLGGRGHGDTQYF
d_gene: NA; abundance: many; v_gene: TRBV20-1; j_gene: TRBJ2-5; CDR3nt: TGCAGTGCCAAGCACAGCGAGACCCAGTACTTC; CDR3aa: CSAKHSETQYF
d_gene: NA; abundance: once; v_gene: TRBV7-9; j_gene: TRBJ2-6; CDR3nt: TGTGCCAGCAGCTTAGATGGGGCGGCTGGGGCCAACGTCCTGACTTTC; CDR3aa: CASSLDGAAGANVLTF
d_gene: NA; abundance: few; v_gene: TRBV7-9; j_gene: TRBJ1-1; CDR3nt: TGTGCCAGCATGCGGGGCGGCATGAACACTGAAGCTTTCTTT; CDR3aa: CASMRGGMNTEAFF
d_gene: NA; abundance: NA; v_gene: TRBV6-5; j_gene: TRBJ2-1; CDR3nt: TGTGCCAGCAGTTACTCCCAGGGAAGACACAATGAGCAGTTCTTC; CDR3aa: CASSYSQGRHNEQFF
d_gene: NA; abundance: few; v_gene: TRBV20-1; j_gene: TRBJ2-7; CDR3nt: TGCAGTGCTAGTGACTCCTACGAGCAGTACTTC; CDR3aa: CSASDSYEQYF